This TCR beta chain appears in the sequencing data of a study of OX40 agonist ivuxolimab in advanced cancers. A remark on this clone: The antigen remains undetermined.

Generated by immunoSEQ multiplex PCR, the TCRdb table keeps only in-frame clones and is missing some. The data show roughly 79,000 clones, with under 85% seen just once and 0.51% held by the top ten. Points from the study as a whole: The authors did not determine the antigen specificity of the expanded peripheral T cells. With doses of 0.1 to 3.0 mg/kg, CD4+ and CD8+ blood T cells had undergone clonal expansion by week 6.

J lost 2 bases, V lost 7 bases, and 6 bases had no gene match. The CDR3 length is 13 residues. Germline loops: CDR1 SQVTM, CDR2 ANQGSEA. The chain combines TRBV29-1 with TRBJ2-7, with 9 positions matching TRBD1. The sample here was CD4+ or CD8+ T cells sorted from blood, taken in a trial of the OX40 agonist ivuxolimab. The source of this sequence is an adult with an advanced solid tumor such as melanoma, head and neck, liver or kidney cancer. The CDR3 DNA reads TGCAGCGCAATGGACAGGGGTACCTACGAGCAGTACTTC. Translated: CSAMDRGTYEQYF.